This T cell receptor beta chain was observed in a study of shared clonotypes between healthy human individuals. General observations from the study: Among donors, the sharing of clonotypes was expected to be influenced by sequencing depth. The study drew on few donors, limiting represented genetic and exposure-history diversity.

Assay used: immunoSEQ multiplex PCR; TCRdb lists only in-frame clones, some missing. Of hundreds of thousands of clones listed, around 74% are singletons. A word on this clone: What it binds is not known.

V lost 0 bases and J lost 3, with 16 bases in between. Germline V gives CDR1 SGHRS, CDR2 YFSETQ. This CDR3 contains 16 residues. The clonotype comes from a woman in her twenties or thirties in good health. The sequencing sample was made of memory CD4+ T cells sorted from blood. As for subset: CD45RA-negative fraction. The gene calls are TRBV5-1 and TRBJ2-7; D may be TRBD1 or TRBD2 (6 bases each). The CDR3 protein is CASSLDRGRANYEQYF. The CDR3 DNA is TGCGCCAGCAGCTTGGACCGGGGGCGGGCAAACTACGAGCAGTACTTC.